This T cell receptor beta chain was captured by sequencing in a study of T-cell memory formation after mild COVID-19. Looking at the study overall: TCR clusters mostly belonged to single donors. Study observations and caveats: Cross-reactive memory seemingly joined, as some responding clones were found in pre-infection memory. The main location of contracting CD4+ clones was CM and EM, and that of contracting CD8+ clones was EMRA.

TCRalpha and TCRbeta libraries used 5'RACE with constant-segment primers and UMIs. TCRdb ran MiXCR on the 5' RACE reads and lists one entry per CDR3 protein. The table has roughly 160,000 distinct CDR3 sequences, around 13% seen once. V lost 2 bases and J 3 bases, leaving 10 bases between the germline ends. The CDR3 is 14 residues long. Germline loops: CDR1 SGHTA, CDR2 FQGNSA. To note about this clonotype: The antigen is unknown.

The sample taken for sequencing was PBMCs or a T cell subset sorted from them (not recorded which). The rearrangement uses TRBV7-2 and TRBJ2-5, with D maybe TRBD1 (6 bases). The clonotype comes from a young man who had mild COVID-19 (a few samples of this study predate the infection). Cell type and time point are not known. CDR3 in DNA: TGTGCCAGCAGCTTATACAGGGCCGAAGAGACCCAGTACTTC. As protein: CASSLYRAEETQYF.